The 8 T cell receptor beta chains below all came from one sample that was sequenced in a study of glioma-infiltrating T cells after dendritic cell vaccination. The method was immunoSEQ multiplex PCR; TCRdb's version includes in-frame clones alone and lacks a portion of them. Here the sample spans over 65,000 clones, 85% being singletons. The time point is: after dendritic cell vaccination, including at tumor progression/relapse. Here the sequenced sample was blood, taken after dendritic cell vaccination. The receptors derive from a human donor with glioblastoma.

The V and J genes are TRBV9 and TRBJ1-2, with a tentative D call TRBD1 (5 bases). Between the trimmed V and J ends, which lost 7 bases and 3 bases, there was a span of 10 bases. In germline, CDR1 is SGDLS, CDR2 YYNGEE. The CDR3 spans 12 residues. The CDR3 region has the DNA TGTGCCAGCCGTGGGGCAGACTATGGCTACACCTTC. Its translation: CASRGADYGYTF.

This clone occurred a few times. The CDR3 spells CASSITSGQLFYEQYF. CDR3 sequence (DNA): TGTGCCAGTAGTATAACGTCGGGACAGCTTTTCTACGAGCAGTACTTC. The chain carries TRBV19 and TRBJ2-7; 7 bases are a match to TRBD1. V shed 2 bases and J 3 bases; nucleotides not matched to a gene: 10. The germline CDR1 and CDR2 sequences are LNHDA and SQIVND (reference sequence). The CDR3 is 16 amino acids.

V is TRBV7-8 and J is TRBJ2-2; no firm D call. Germline CDR1 SGHVS, CDR2 FQNEAQ. The CDR3 runs to 16 residues. V was clipped by 4 bases and J by 0 bases, with 12 bases between them. The CDR3 loop reads CASSSSHFANTGELFF. CDR3 DNA sequence: TGTGCCAGCAGCTCCTCCCACTTCGCGAACACCGGGGAGCTGTTTTTT.

V usage is TRBV9 and J usage is TRBJ2-1; TRBD2 matches at 8 bases. Germline values: CDR1 SGDLS, CDR2 YYNGEE. CDR3 length: 15 amino acids. With 2 bases clipped from V and 0 bases from J, the junction kept 1 base outside the gene matches. CDR3 nucleotides: TGTGCCAGCAGCGTGAGCGGGAGCTCCTACAATGAGCAGTTCTTC. Its protein is CASSVSGSSYNEQFF. Variable domain in full (rest from reference TRBV9 and TRBJ2-1): DSGVTQTPKHLITATGQRVTLRCSPRSGDLSVYWYQQSLDQGLQFLIQYYNGEERAKGNILERFSAQQFPDLHSELNLSSLELGDSALYFCASSVSGSSYNEQFFGPGTRLTVL.

The chain links TRBV7-9 to TRBJ1-2, with D possibly matching TRBD1 (5 bases). Trimming took 5 bases from V and 6 from J, leaving 13 bases between them. The CDR3 consists of 13 residues. The germline V gene has CDR1 SEHNR and CDR2 FQNEAQ (reference sequence). The CDR3 coding sequence is TGTGCCAGCAGCCTCGGGGGATTGGATGGCTACACCTTC. Amino acid sequence: CASSLGGLDGYTF.

J is TRBJ2-3 and V is TRBV9; TRBD2 matches 11 bases. Trimming took 0 bases from V and 1 from J; bases not matched to a gene: 16. There are 21 residues in the CDR3. From germline, CDR1 is SGDLS and CDR2 YYNGEE. DNA for the CDR3: TGTGCCAGCAGCGTAGGGCTGGTGATTAGCGGGGGGGTAGGGGGCACAGATACGCAGTATTTT. This gives the protein CASSVGLVISGGVGGTDTQYF.

The CDR3 nucleotides read TGCGCCAGCAGCCAAGCCCTCAACTCCGCAGGATACACCATATATTTT. This sequence encodes CASSQALNSAGYTIYF. The chain employs TRBV4-1 and TRBJ1-3; D remains unclear. Germline CDR1 MGHRA, CDR2 YSYEKL. This CDR3 comprises 16 residues. Trimming took 1 base from V and 8 from J, leaving 18 bases between them.

The V and J genes are TRBV30 and TRBJ1-5; 7 bases fit TRBD1. Germline V gene data show CDR1 as GTSNPN and CDR2 as SVGIG (reference sequence). V dropped 2 bases and J dropped 6; count of bases not matched to a gene: 7. The CDR3 spans 14 residues. In nucleotides, the CDR3 is TGTGCCTGGAGTTCCGGGACAGATCCTCAGCCCCAGCATTTT. Translation: CAWSSGTDPQPQHF.